These 8 T cell receptor beta chains were sequenced from one sample in a study of shared clonotypes between healthy human individuals. CD8 cells regarded as naive lacked CD45RO, were positively chosen for CCR7, and omitted terminally differentiated effector memory CD45RA+ cells. TCRdb's table, derived via immunoSEQ multiplex PCR, lists solely in-frame clones and lacks some. The sample gives about 590,000 clones, 95% of which show up once; about 0.11% is in the top ten. Source material: naive CD8+ T cells sorted from blood. All receptors derive from a young woman in good health.

The chain couples TRBV18 to TRBJ1-1, with D hard to call. V was cut by 3 bases and J by 1 base, with 24 bases left in between. Germline V lookup: CDR1 KGHSH, CDR2 LQKENI. The CDR3 runs to 19 residues. This CDR3 reads CASSPPGKNLMAENTEAFF. CDR3 in DNA: TGTGCCAGCTCACCCCCGGGGAAGAACCTTATGGCGGAGAACACTGAAGCTTTCTTT.

This chain uses TRBV6-5 with TRBJ1-1; 8 bases align to TRBD1. CDR3 length: 16 amino acids. Trimming took 0 bases from V and 11 from J; bases not matched to a gene: 14. Germline CDR1 and CDR2: MNHEY and SVGAGI. CDR3 sequence reads: CASSYSIPVHRQGAFF. CDR3 in DNA: TGTGCCAGCAGTTACTCGATCCCCGTCCATCGACAGGGGGCTTTCTTT.

V usage is TRBV7-9 and J usage is TRBJ1-1, with TRBD1 matching 9 bases. After removal of 5 bases from V and 3 bases from J, the junction contained 7 bases not matched to a gene. CDR1 and CDR2 (germline): SEHNR, FQNEAQ (reference sequence). The CDR3 covers 15 residues. The CDR3 coding sequence is TGTGCCAGCAGCCACCGGACAGGGGAAGACACTGAAGCTTTCTTT. Translation: CASSHRTGEDTEAFF.

This chain joins TRBV27 and TRBJ2-5; 10 positions match TRBD2. V gave up 4 bases and J gave up 2 bases; unmatched junction bases: 7. Germline loops: CDR1 MNHEY, CDR2 SMNVEV (reference sequence). There are 16 residues in the CDR3. Here the CDR3 reads CASSSGLAEAQETQYF. CDR3 coding DNA: TGTGCCAGCAGTTCCGGACTAGCGGAGGCGCAAGAGACCCAGTACTTC.

The V gene is TRBV23-1, the J gene TRBJ2-7; 12 bases fit TRBD2. TRBV23-1 belongs to the ORF category, with a function that is uncertain. The CDR3 is made up of 16 amino acids. J lost 3 bases, V lost 6 bases, and 9 bases had no gene match. The chain's CDR3 is CASRGLGLAGNYEQYF. The DNA for the CDR3 is TGCGCCAGCAGGGGACTAGGACTAGCGGGAAACTACGAGCAGTACTTC.

The chain uses TRBV5-5 and TRBJ2-5; a possible D gene is TRBD1 (5 bases). CDR3 length equals 14 residues. Germline V lookup: CDR1 SGHKS, CDR2 YYEKEE (reference sequence). V lost 2 bases and J 4 bases, leaving 12 bases between the germline ends. The CDR3 DNA follows: TGTGCCAGCAGCTTCGGGCAGGGTAGAGAGACCCAGTACTTC. Its translation: CASSFGQGRETQYF.

The CDR3 bases are TGTGCCAGCAGCTTTGGGGTTTCAGGGGCCAACGTCCTGACTTTC. Translating gives CASSFGVSGANVLTF. This chain uses TRBV7-9 with TRBJ2-6; unclear D gene. In germline, CDR1 is SEHNR, CDR2 FQNEAQ (reference sequence). CDR3 length: 15 residues. V shed 3 bases and J shed 4 bases, with 10 bases lying between them.

This chain connects TRBV29-1 to TRBJ2-2; tentatively, D is TRBD2 (5 bases). The germline V gene encodes CDR1 SQVTM and CDR2 ANQGSEA. Trimming removed 3 bases at V and 1 base at J, with 9 bases between. The CDR3 runs 14 residues. The DNA for the CDR3 is TGCAGCGTTGAGGAGGAATTGAACACCGGGGAGCTGTTTTTT. Its protein product is CSVEEELNTGELFF.